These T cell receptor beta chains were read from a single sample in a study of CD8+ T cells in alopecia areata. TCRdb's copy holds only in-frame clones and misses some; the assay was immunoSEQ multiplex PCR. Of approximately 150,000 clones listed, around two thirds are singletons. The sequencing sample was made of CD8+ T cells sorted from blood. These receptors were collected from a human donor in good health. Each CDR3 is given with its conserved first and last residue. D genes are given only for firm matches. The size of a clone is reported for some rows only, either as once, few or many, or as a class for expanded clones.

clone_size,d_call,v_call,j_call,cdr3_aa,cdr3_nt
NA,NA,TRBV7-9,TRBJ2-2,CASSSTDTGELFF,TGTGCCAGCAGCTCGACAGACACCGGGGAGCTGTTTTTT
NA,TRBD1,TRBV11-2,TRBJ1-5,CASSARDRQKPQHF,TGTGCCAGCAGCGCCCGGGACAGACAAAAGCCCCAGCATTTT
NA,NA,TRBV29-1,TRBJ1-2,CSVDGGPANYGYTF,TGCAGCGTTGACGGCGGTCCAGCTAACTATGGCTACACCTTC
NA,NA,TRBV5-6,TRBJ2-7,CASSWSVSYEQYF,TGTGCCAGCAGCTGGAGTGTGTCCTACGAGCAGTACTTC
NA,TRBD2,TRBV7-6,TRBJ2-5,CASSPTSGLVETQYF,TGTGCCAGCAGCCCGACTAGCGGGTTAGTGGAGACCCAGTACTTC
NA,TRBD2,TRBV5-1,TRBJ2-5,CASSLLAGGETQYF,TGCGCCAGCAGCTTGCTAGCGGGAGGCGAGACCCAGTACTTC
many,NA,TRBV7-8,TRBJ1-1,CASSLGSPNTEAFF,TGTGCCAGCAGCCTCGGGTCCCCGAACACTGAAGCTTTCTTT
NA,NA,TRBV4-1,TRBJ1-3,CASSQSGGTGNTIYF,TGCGCCAGCAGCCAATCGGGGGGTACTGGAAACACCATATATTTT
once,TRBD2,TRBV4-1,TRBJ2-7,CASSQGTSGYEQYF,TGCGCCAGCAGCCAAGGGACTAGCGGCTACGAGCAGTACTTC
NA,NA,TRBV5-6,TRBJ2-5,CASSLWGRETQYF,TGTGCCAGCAGCTTGTGGGGTCGAGAGACCCAGTACTTC
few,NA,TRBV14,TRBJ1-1,CATSPYWTEAFF,TGTGCCACCAGCCCGTATTGGACTGAAGCTTTCTTT
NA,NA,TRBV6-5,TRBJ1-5,CASSYERGNQPQHF,TGTGCCAGCAGTTACGAGAGGGGCAATCAGCCCCAGCATTTT
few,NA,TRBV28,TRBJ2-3,CASSLTDTQYF,TGTGCCAGCAGTCTCACAGATACGCAGTATTTT
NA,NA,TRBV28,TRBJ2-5,CASSLQETQYF,TGTGCCAGCAGCCTGCAAGAGACCCAGTACTTC
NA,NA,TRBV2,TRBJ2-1,CASTANEQFF,TGTGCCAGCACGGCGAATGAGCAGTTCTTC
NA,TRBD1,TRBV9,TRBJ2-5,CASSVERSGTGDLETQYF,TGTGCCAGCAGCGTAGAGAGATCCGGGACAGGGGATTTGGAGACCCAGTACTTC
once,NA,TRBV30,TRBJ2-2,CAWSVLKGGELFF,TGTGCCTGGAGTGTACTGAAGGGCGGGGAGCTGTTTTTT
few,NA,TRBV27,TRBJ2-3,CASSLSRAPDTQYF,TGTGCCAGCAGTTTATCGCGGGCCCCAGATACGCAGTATTTT
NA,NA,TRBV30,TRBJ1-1,CAWIPSTQASNTEAFF,TGTGCCTGGATTCCAAGCACGCAGGCCTCGAACACTGAAGCTTTCTTT
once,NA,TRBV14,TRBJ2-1,CASSHLTGVSYNEQFF,TGTGCCAGCAGCCATCTAACGGGAGTATCCTACAATGAGCAGTTCTTC
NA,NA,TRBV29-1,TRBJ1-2,CSVVLQGINYGYTF,TGCAGCGTTGTTCTCCAGGGGATTAACTATGGCTACACCTTC
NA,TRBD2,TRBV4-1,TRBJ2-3,CASSQEQERETDTQYF,TGCGCCAGCAGCCAAGAACAGGAGCGGGAGACAGATACGCAGTATTTT
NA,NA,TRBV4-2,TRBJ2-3,CASSQDPTTDTQYF,TGTGCCAGCAGCCAAGACCCTACCACAGATACGCAGTATTTT
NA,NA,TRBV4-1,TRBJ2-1,CASSPEGGGEQFF,TGCGCCAGCAGCCCCGAGGGCGGAGGTGAGCAGTTCTTC
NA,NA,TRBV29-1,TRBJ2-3,CSQASWQYF,TGCAGCCAAGCTTCTTGGCAGTATTTT
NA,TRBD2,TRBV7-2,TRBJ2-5,CASSWTSGSGQETQYF,TGTGCCAGCAGCTGGACTAGCGGGAGCGGTCAGGAGACCCAGTACTTC
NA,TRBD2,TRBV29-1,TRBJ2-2,CSAPGLNTGELFF,TGCAGCGCCCCGGGACTAAACACCGGGGAGCTGTTTTTT
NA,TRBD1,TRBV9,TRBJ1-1,CASSGNRGTEAFF,TGTGCCAGCAGCGGAAACAGGGGCACTGAAGCTTTCTTT
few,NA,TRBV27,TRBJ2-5,CASSSYIGKTQYF,TGTGCCAGCAGTTCCTATATTGGAAAGACCCAGTACTTC
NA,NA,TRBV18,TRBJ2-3,CASSQGTLEYF,TGTGCCAGCTCACAGGGCACCCTCGAGTATTTT
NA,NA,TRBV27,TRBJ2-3,CASRKRDTQYF,TGTGCCAGCAGGAAGAGAGATACGCAGTATTTT
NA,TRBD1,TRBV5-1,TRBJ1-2,CASSLARDRAGYTF,TGCGCCAGCAGCTTGGCACGGGACAGGGCTGGCTACACCTTC
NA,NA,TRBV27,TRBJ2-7,CASSPAGPSYEQYF,TGTGCCAGCAGCCCCGCGGGGCCCTCCTACGAGCAGTACTTC
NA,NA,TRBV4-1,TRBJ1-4,CASSQEHTATNEKLFF,TGCGCCAGCAGCCAAGAGCATACTGCAACTAATGAAAAACTGTTTTTT
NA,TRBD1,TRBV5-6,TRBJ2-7,CASSPGTGTYEQYF,TGTGCCAGCAGCCCCGGGACAGGGACCTACGAGCAGTACTTC
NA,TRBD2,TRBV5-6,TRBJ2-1,CASSSLLAGGNYNEQFF,TGTGCCAGCAGCTCCTTGCTGGCGGGAGGGAACTACAATGAGCAGTTCTTC
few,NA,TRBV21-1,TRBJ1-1,CASANTEAFF,TGTGCCAGCGCGAACACTGAAGCTTTCTTT
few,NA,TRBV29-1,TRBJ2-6,CSVEEHRSGANVLTF,TGCAGTGTAGAAGAACATCGCTCTGGGGCCAACGTCCTGACTTTC
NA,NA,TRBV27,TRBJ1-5,CASSLSGPYSNQPQHF,TGTGCCAGCAGTTTATCGGGACCCTATAGCAATCAGCCCCAGCATTTT
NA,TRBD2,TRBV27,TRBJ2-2,CASGGTSVTGELFF,TGTGCCAGTGGGGGGACTAGTGTCACCGGGGAGCTGTTTTTT
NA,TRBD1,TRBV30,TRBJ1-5,CAWSAGTGGPDSNQPQHF,TGTGCCTGGAGTGCCGGGACAGGGGGACCTGATAGCAATCAGCCCCAGCATTTT
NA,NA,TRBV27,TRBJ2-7,CASSPGPASYEQYF,TGTGCCAGCAGTCCGGGACCCGCGTCCTACGAGCAGTACTTC
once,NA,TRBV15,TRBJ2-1,CATSRRTDYNEQFF,TGTGCCACCAGCAGAAGGACAGACTACAATGAGCAGTTCTTC
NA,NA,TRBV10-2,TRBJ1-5,CASSEYGEPQHF,TGCGCCAGCAGTGAGTACGGGGAGCCCCAGCATTTT
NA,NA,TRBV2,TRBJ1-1,CASSERRINTEAFF,TGTGCCAGCAGTGAAAGACGGATAAACACTGAAGCTTTCTTT
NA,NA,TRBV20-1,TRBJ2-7,CSARDRREQYF,TGCAGTGCTAGAGATAGGCGGGAGCAGTACTTC
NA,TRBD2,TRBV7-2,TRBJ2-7,CASSLAGTSGYEQYF,TGTGCCAGCAGCTTAGCCGGGACTAGCGGATACGAGCAGTACTTC
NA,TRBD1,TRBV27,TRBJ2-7,CASSPPRQGVAYEQYF,TGTGCCAGCAGTCCCCCGCGACAGGGGGTCGCCTACGAGCAGTACTTC
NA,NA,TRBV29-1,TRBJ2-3,CSGKQGPYTDTQYF,TGCAGCGGTAAGCAGGGCCCTTACACAGATACGCAGTATTTT
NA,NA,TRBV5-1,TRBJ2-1,CASSPAGGSGNEQFF,TGCGCCAGCAGTCCAGCAGGCGGGTCGGGGAATGAGCAGTTCTTC
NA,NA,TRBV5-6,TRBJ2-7,CASSQGVTYEQYF,TGTGCCAGCAGCCAAGGTGTAACCTACGAGCAGTACTTC
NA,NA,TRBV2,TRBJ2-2,CASSGGGELFF,TGTGCCAGCAGTGGAGGAGGGGAGCTGTTTTTT
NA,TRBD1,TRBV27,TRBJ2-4,CASSWDSQNIQYF,TGTGCCAGCAGCTGGGACAGCCAAAACATTCAGTACTTC
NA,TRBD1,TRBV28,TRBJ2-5,CASHRGQGEETQYF,TGTGCCAGCCACCGGGGACAGGGGGAAGAGACCCAGTACTTC
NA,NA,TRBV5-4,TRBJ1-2,CASSLGGNGYTF,TGTGCCAGCAGCTTGGGAGGAAATGGCTACACCTTC